The subject of this entry is one T cell receptor beta chain. Its matching antigen is unknown. Germline loops: CDR1 SGHRS, CDR2 YFSETQ. Trimming stripped 3 bases from V and 7 bases from J, with 14 bases between. There are 13 residues in the CDR3. This sample is part of a study of shared clonotypes between healthy human individuals. Turning to the study itself: Two women and a few men aged 18 to 49 made up the donors. Study observations and caveats: The represented genetic and exposure-history diversity was limited by the small number of donors.

This table comes from immunoSEQ multiplex PCR, and its TCRdb copy is limited to in-frame clones, with some not included. In the table there are 2 million to 2.5 million clones, approximately 95% of which are singletons. Material for sequencing was naive CD4+ T cells from PBMCs. As for subset: CD45RA+ positively selected. The chain has TRBV5-1 and TRBJ2-7, with unresolved D. This clonotype was sampled from a young man in good health. Some clones in this sample may be carry-over from other donors' samples. The CDR3 sequence: CASSSTTGLEQYF. CDR3 bases: TGCGCCAGCAGCTCGACCACCGGGTTAGAGCAGTACTTC.